The 11 T cell receptor gamma chains below were found in one sample sequenced in a study of gamma-delta T cells after stem cell transplantation. TCRdb redid clone calling on the RT-PCR reads using CATT. The sample contains approximately 2,800 gamma-chain clones, more than 15% of which appear only once. The specimen was gamma-delta T cells. The receptors here all came from a human donor. It is not recorded whose cells these are; they may come from a transplant donor.

This clone was seen only a few times. The chain recombines TRGV5 with TRGJ1 or TRGJ2. Unmatched junction bases numbered 5, after V lost 3 bases and J lost 3 bases. Germline assignment: CDR1 VINAFY and CDR2 YDVSNSKD. The CDR3 length is 13 residues. The CDR3 reads CATWDRLYYKKLF. The CDR3 DNA reads TGTGCCACCTGGGACCGACTTTATTATAAGAAACTCTTT.

The chain joins TRGV2 to TRGJ1 or TRGJ2. This CDR3 comprises 13 residues. The germline V gene has CDR1 EGSNGY and CDR2 YDSYNSKV. Trimming at V came to 1 base and at J to 3 bases, leaving 3 bases not matched to a gene. CDR3 sequence: CATWDGGYYKKLF. DNA for the CDR3: TGTGCCACCTGGGACGGTGGTTATTATAAGAAACTCTTT.

This clone was observed a few times. This chain links TRGV3 with TRGJ1 or TRGJ2. This CDR3 comprises 14 residues. Trimming removed 0 bases from V and 3 bases from J; junction bases left unmatched: 5. Per germline, CDR1 VTNTFY and CDR2 YDVSTARD (reference sequence). For the CDR3, the DNA is TGTGCCACCTGGGACAGGGCCCCTTATTATAAGAAACTCTTT. Its translation is CATWDRAPYYKKLF.

This clone was picked up a small number of times. The identical CDR3 is also encoded by other nucleotide sequences in the sample. V and J are TRGV2 and TRGJ1 or TRGJ2. V was clipped by 0 bases and J by 7 bases; unmatched bases: 6. Per germline, CDR1 EGSNGY and CDR2 YDSYNSKV. CDR3 length: 13 amino acids. CDR3 residues: CATWDGPEYKKLF. CDR3 in DNA: TGTGCCACCTGGGACGGGCCGGAATATAAGAAACTCTTT.

For this clone: Sequence at one end of the junction differs from germline and may be a read error. V is TRGV3 and J is TRGJ1 or TRGJ2. This CDR3 comprises 12 residues. Germline loops: CDR1 VTNTFY, CDR2 YDVSTARD (reference sequence). CDR3 nucleotide sequence: TGTGCCGCCTGGTCTAATTATTATAAGAAACTCTTT. This sequence encodes CAAWSNYYKKLF.

This clone has only a few counts. V usage is TRGV2 and J usage is TRGJ1 or TRGJ2. CDR3 length equals 14 residues. CDR1 EGSNGY and CDR2 YDSYNSKV come from the germline V gene. With 0 bases clipped from V and 5 bases from J, the junction kept 7 bases outside the gene matches. The CDR3 is CATWDGPKHYKKLF. The CDR3 DNA sequence: TGTGCCACCTGGGACGGGCCGAAACATTATAAGAAACTCTTT.

The chain uses TRGV3 and TRGJP2. CDR1 and CDR2 (germline): VTNTFY, YDVSTARD (reference sequence). Trimming took 3 bases from V and 11 from J; bases not matched to a gene: 6. CDR3 length: 12 residues. Here the CDR3 reads CATWDQGWIKTF. The CDR3 region has the DNA TGTGCCACCTGGGACCAAGGGTGGATCAAGACGTTT.

This clone has more than one count but fewer than ten. The V call is TRGV3, the J call TRGJ1 or TRGJ2. Trimming removed 0 bases from V and 5 bases from J; junction bases left unmatched: 7. In germline, CDR1 is VTNTFY, CDR2 YDVSTARD (reference sequence). This CDR3 region has 14 residues. CDR3 residues: CATWDRPRDYKKLF. DNA of the CDR3: TGTGCCACCTGGGACAGGCCGAGGGATTATAAGAAACTCTTT.

Within the sample, this clone is medium-sized. The chain is built from TRGV3 and TRGJ1 or TRGJ2. Trimming at V came to 0 bases and at J to 3 bases, leaving 5 bases not matched to a gene. The CDR3 loop spans 14 amino acids. Germline V CDR1 and CDR2: VTNTFY, YDVSTARD (reference sequence). CDR3 bases: TGTGCCACCTGGGACAGGCCCACTTATTATAAGAAACTCTTT. Its protein product is CATWDRPTYYKKLF.

This clone was detected a few times. The chain carries TRGV2 and TRGJ1 or TRGJ2. The V gene's germline CDR1 is EGSNGY and CDR2 YDSYNSKV. V shed 1 base and J 7 bases; nucleotides not matched to a gene: 7. The CDR3 spans 13 residues. The CDR3 coding sequence is TGTGCCACCTGGGACGGAACCCAATATAAGAAACTCTTT. Translated: CATWDGTQYKKLF.

This clone was recorded a few times. Within the sample, other DNA sequences also encode this same CDR3. The genes are TRGV9 and TRGJ1 or TRGJ2. Trimming took 0 bases from V and 4 from J; bases not matched to a gene: 3. This CDR3 is built from 13 residues. CDR1 GITISATS and CDR2 ISYDGTV come from the germline V gene (reference sequence). The CDR3 loop is CALWEVRYYKKLF. CDR3 coding DNA: TGTGCCTTGTGGGAGGTGCGGTATTATAAGAAACTCTTT.